What follows is one T cell receptor beta chain and its context. Its cognate antigen has yet to be identified. Per-base qualities were not stored, and no clone one base away is much larger. According to the germline V gene, CDR1 reads KGHDR and CDR2 reads SFDVKD. The CDR3 goes from the cysteine to the phenylalanine over 14 residues. CDR3 DNA only is kept here, 42 bases in frame from base 1. V is trimmed back by 9 bases and J by 1 base, and the junction contains 6 bases that no gene match accounts for. TCRbeta CDR3 regions were amplified from genomic DNA by means of the immunoSEQ Assay, a bias-controlled multiplex PCR. Per the original workflow: The number of nucleated cells in each sample was estimated by amplification of reference gene primers within the assay. Sequence reads were collapsed and filtered to measure the absolute abundance of every unique TCRbeta CDR3 rearrangement. For each sample, productive Simpson clonality was calculated as the square root of Simpson's diversity index over productive rearrangements. The table comes from immuneACCESS by way of TCRdb, which keeps in-frame sequences with V and J called. Part of the clones is missing from these tables; in studies checked, under half for an unresolved V gene and the rest for unknown reasons. Clone size and the V and J calls come from that table; the DNA yielded D and trimming. This sample comprises approximately 300,000 clones, just under 90% of them detected only once. Of the sample, approximately 1.8% is held by the ten largest clones.

The sample is drawn from a study of blood T cell repertoires in COVID-19 (dated by TCRdb to the early 2020s). Study-level background: Samples covering the acute and convalescent phases of COVID-19 were provided by collaborators in the United States, Italy and Spain. The material from the prospective study consisted of cDNA or gDNA derived from T cells, B-cell-depleted T cells, or PBMCs. Subjects who had been exposed to COVID-19, were actively infected with it, or had recovered from it provided the deeply sampled blood TCRbeta repertoires that made up the dataset. The repertoires were released in a freely available public database intended as a resource for research on the immune response to SARS-CoV-2. The samples were drawn from two sources: the first 160 participants of the ongoing ImmuneRACE study, and 1,200 or so subjects contributed by 6 global collaborators. Nearly every sample came with metadata listing a de-identified subject ID, COVID-19 status, age in years and sex. Where available, HLA class I and class II types were taken from metadata supplied by the sample provider and were not determined by assay-based typing. The research as a whole found: The quantity of clinical and demographic metadata differed by source and by participant and was supplied without curation.

One collaborating source in Seattle enrolled patients during active infection and followed them longitudinally through the course of disease. Collaborating institutions collected whole blood in K2EDTA tubes following their own protocols. For TCRbeta analysis, collaborators shipped samples in one of three forms: frozen whole blood, isolated PBMCs, or DNA extracted from either of those sample types. The receptor comes from a woman aged 25-40 years with COVID-19, enrolled during active disease. The sample comprised peripheral blood. This sequence uses TRBV24-1 and TRBJ1-2; 8 bases in between match TRBD1. The CDR3 has the sequence CATRSTGDNYGYTF. The DNA reads as follows: TGTGCCACCCGGTCGACAGGGGATAACTATGGCTACACCTTC.